This entry features one TCR beta chain sequence. This sample was included in a study of control samples from healthy donors and cancer patients. Assay: immunoSEQ multiplex PCR; the TCRdb copy retains only in-frame clones and omits some. The table records 100,000 to 150,000 clones, just under 90% of them present only once. Germline assignment: CDR1 LNHDA and CDR2 SQIVND (reference sequence). V gave up 5 bases and J gave up 8 bases; unmatched junction bases: 8. This CDR3 comprises 14 residues. This TCR was sampled from a middle-aged man with head and neck cancer. Sequencing was carried out using PBMCs. The chain joins TRBV19 to TRBJ2-1, with TRBD2 matching 8 bases. CDR3 loop: CASSLRGGLDEQFF. The CDR3, as DNA: TGTGCCAGTAGTCTCCGGGGGGGCTTGGATGAGCAGTTCTTC.